These 30 T cell receptor beta chains were all obtained from the same sample, sequenced in a study of cytomegalovirus exposure and HLA in healthy donors. The method was immunoSEQ multiplex PCR; TCRdb's version includes in-frame clones alone and lacks a portion of them. The sample has some 170,000 clones; roughly 90% are singletons. Sequenced sample: PBMCs. These receptors all come from a woman under 30 in good health and CMV-seropositive.

The chain recombines TRBV6-5 with TRBJ2-3, with no clear D. The CDR3 is 10 amino acids. V dropped 9 bases and J dropped 3 bases, with 4 bases sitting between them. CDR1 and CDR2 from the germline V gene are MNHEY and SVGAGI. CDR3 DNA sequence: TGTGCCAGTACTACAGATACGCAGTATTTT. It codes for CASTTDTQYF.

The chain recombines TRBV4-3 with TRBJ2-1, with TRBD2 as a possible D gene (5 bases). The CDR3 runs 16 residues. The germline V and J ends were trimmed by 0 bases and 6 bases, with 15 bases remaining between them. In germline, CDR1 is LGHNA, CDR2 YSLEER. The CDR3 nucleotides are TGCGCCAGCAGCCAAGATTTGGGTAGCGTAAGCAATGAGCAGTTCTTC. Translating it yields CASSQDLGSVSNEQFF.

The chain combines TRBV30 with TRBJ1-2; TRBD1 aligns across 8 bases. V lost 0 bases to trimming and J lost 7 bases; unmatched junction nucleotides: 7. This CDR3 spans 14 amino acids. Germline V gives CDR1 GTSNPN, CDR2 SVGIG (reference sequence). The CDR3 reads CAWSVPGGAFGYTF. The CDR3 DNA sequence: TGTGCCTGGAGTGTCCCAGGGGGCGCGTTTGGCTACACCTTC. Based on the CDR3 plus reference TRBV30 and TRBJ1-2, the full variable domain is SQTIHQWPATLVQPVGSPLSLECTVEGTSNPNLYWYRQAAGRGLQLLFYSVGIGQISSEVPQNLSASRPQDRQFILSSKKLLLSDSGFYLCAWSVPGGAFGYTFGSGTRLTVV.

The rearrangement links TRBV4-2 to TRBJ2-1; the D gene is possibly TRBD2 (5 bases). V was shortened by 4 bases and J by 0 bases, with 13 bases between the two germline ends. The germline gives CDR1 LGHNA, CDR2 YNFKEQ. This CDR3 comprises 16 residues. CDR3 sequence: CASSLVASSSYNEQFF. CDR3 DNA sequence: TGTGCCAGCAGCCTTGTAGCGTCGAGCTCCTACAATGAGCAGTTCTTC.

The chain has TRBV19 and TRBJ2-2, with D unclear. The CDR3 runs 13 residues. Trimming pared 4 bases from V and 7 bases from J, leaving 10 bases between. Germline CDR1 reads LNHDA; CDR2 reads SQIVND (reference sequence). CDR3 sequence (DNA): TGTGCCAGTAGTAGCAGCGAGGTCGGGGAGCTGTTTTTT. Its translation is CASSSSEVGELFF.

This chain uses TRBV7-2 with TRBJ2-3; 7 bases map to TRBD2. The V gene end was trimmed by 3 bases and the J gene end by 0 bases; junction bases not matched to a gene: 6. Germline CDR1 SGHTA, CDR2 FQGNSA. The CDR3 sequence is 16 residues long. The CDR3 sequence: CASSLGGLVSTDTQYF. CDR3 nucleotide sequence: TGTGCCAGCAGCTTGGGCGGACTAGTCAGCACAGATACGCAGTATTTT.

This chain connects TRBV9 to TRBJ2-1; 7 nucleotides align to TRBD1. Germline values: CDR1 SGDLS, CDR2 YYNGEE. V dropped 3 bases and J dropped 4; count of bases not matched to a gene: 10. The length of the CDR3 is 16 residues. The CDR3 nucleotides are TGTGCCAGCAGCGCGGCCGGGACAGATTTTTACAATGAGCAGTTCTTC. Amino acids: CASSAAGTDFYNEQFF.

The chain has TRBV27 and TRBJ2-7; TRBD2 aligns across 7 bases. J gave up 2 bases and V 0 bases, and 16 bases lay outside the gene matches. From germline, CDR1 is MNHEY and CDR2 SMNVEV (reference sequence). The CDR3 extends over 19 amino acids. CDR3 loop: CASSLSWGGGGWFPYEQYF. CDR3 in DNA: TGTGCCAGCAGTTTATCGTGGGGGGGTGGTGGGTGGTTCCCCTACGAGCAGTACTTC.

This clone was detected once. The chain carries TRBV28 and TRBJ1-1, with D perhaps matching TRBD1 (5 bases). Germline V gives CDR1 MDHEN, CDR2 SYDVKM. The CDR3 is 12 amino acids. The germline V and J ends were trimmed by 1 base and 11 bases, with 11 bases remaining between them. CDR3 sequence: CASSLSSGAAFF. CDR3 sequence (DNA): TGTGCCAGCAGTTTATCCAGCGGGGCCGCTTTCTTT.

The genes are TRBV6-4 and TRBJ2-4, with 7 positions matching TRBD1. The germline V gene encodes CDR1 MRHNA and CDR2 SNTAGT. CDR3 length equals 15 residues. The trim removed 2 bases at V and 4 bases at J, leaving 5 bases unmatched. The CDR3 DNA reads TGTGCCAGCAGTGACCCGGAACAGGGGAAAAACATTCAGTACTTC. Protein product: CASSDPEQGKNIQYF.

A few counts support this clone. The same CDR3 can be traced to other DNA sequences in this sample. The rearrangement uses TRBV30 and TRBJ1-4; D gene ambiguous. Germline CDR1 reads GTSNPN; CDR2 reads SVGIG (reference sequence). The CDR3 is made up of 12 amino acids. The ends were cut back, 0 bases at V and 8 bases at J, with 7 bases in the middle. CDR3 sequence: CAWSVLREKLFF. CDR3 DNA: TGTGCCTGGAGTGTACTGCGGGAAAAACTGTTTTTT.

The gene calls are TRBV25-1 and TRBJ2-2, with D maybe TRBD2 (5 bases). The CDR3 length is 14 residues. V lost 7 bases and J lost 5, with 14 bases in between. CDR1 and CDR2 from the germline V gene are MGHDK and SYGVNS. The DNA for the CDR3 is TGTGCCAGCAACGCGGACGGGAAGACCGGGGAGCTGTTTTTT. Protein sequence: CASNADGKTGELFF.

The V and J genes are TRBV30 and TRBJ1-1; D unclear. Germline V gene sequence: CDR1 GTSNPN, CDR2 SVGIG (reference sequence). The CDR3 consists of 12 residues. Deletions cut 8 bases from V and 4 bases from J, with 14 bases between. The DNA of the CDR3 is TGTGCCACCCTCCCCCGGGGCACTGAAGCTTTCTTT. This translates into CATLPRGTEAFF. The variable domain in full, completed from reference TRBV30 and TRBJ1-1, reads SQTIHQWPATLVQPVGSPLSLECTVEGTSNPNLYWYRQAAGRGLQLLFYSVGIGQISSEVPQNLSASRPQDRQFILSSKKLLLSDSGFYLCATLPRGTEAFFGQGTRLTVV.

V is TRBV27 and J is TRBJ2-7; tentatively, D is TRBD1 (6 bases). Trimming removed 4 bases from V and 0 bases from J, with 16 bases in between. Germline CDR1 is MNHEY and CDR2 is SMNVEV (reference sequence). The CDR3 contains 16 residues. CDR3 loop: CASSSPSRGNSYEQYF. In nucleotides, the CDR3 is TGTGCCAGCAGTTCCCCATCTAGGGGGAACTCCTACGAGCAGTACTTC.

The chain recombines TRBV5-5 with TRBJ2-7; 7 bases fit TRBD1. The germline V gene has CDR1 SGHKS and CDR2 YYEKEE (reference sequence). The CDR3 is 14 amino acids. Losses at the gene ends were 4 bases for V and 5 bases for J; bases not matched to a gene: 9. CDR3 nucleotides: TGTGCCAGCAGCCTGATGGGTCAGGGGGACGAGCAGTACTTC. It is translated as CASSLMGQGDEQYF.

V is TRBV2 and J is TRBJ2-7; TRBD2 aligns across 7 bases. V shed 6 bases and J 2 bases; nucleotides not matched to a gene: 13. The CDR3 runs to 16 residues. The germline V gene has CDR1 SNHLY and CDR2 FYNNEI. The CDR3 protein is CASSNLLRERPYEQYF. The CDR3 DNA follows: TGTGCCAGCAGCAACCTTTTGCGGGAGCGACCCTACGAGCAGTACTTC.

The chain links TRBV7-9 to TRBJ1-3, with D uncertain. The V gene's germline CDR1 is SEHNR and CDR2 FQNEAQ (reference sequence). The length of the CDR3 is 15 residues. V gave up 3 bases and J gave up 2 bases, with 11 bases separating them. The CDR3 DNA is TGTGCCAGCAGCTTTAGTATGTTGGCTGGAAACACCATATATTTT. Encoded protein: CASSFSMLAGNTIYF.

The genes are TRBV28 and TRBJ1-1; D ambiguous. CDR1 is MDHEN and CDR2 is SYDVKM in the germline V gene. V shed 7 bases and J shed 2 bases, with 17 bases lying between them. The CDR3 has 15 amino acids. In nucleotides, the CDR3 is TGTGCCAGCACCACCTGGGAGACACTCAACACTGAAGCTTTCTTT. This translates into CASTTWETLNTEAFF.

This CDR3 is CAWSVPGNFYEQYF. The CDR3 DNA reads TGTGCCTGGAGTGTTCCAGGGAACTTCTACGAGCAGTACTTC. The genes are TRBV30 and TRBJ2-7; possible D gene TRBD1, 5 bases. The CDR3 is 14 amino acids. CDR1 is GTSNPN, CDR2 SVGIG, per germline (reference sequence). Trimming stripped 0 bases from V and 3 bases from J, with 12 bases between.

The V gene is TRBV7-3, the J gene TRBJ2-1; 15 bases are a match to TRBD2. The CDR3 spans 16 residues. Unmatched junction bases numbered 6, after V lost 5 bases and J lost 7 bases. The germline V gene has CDR1 SGHTA and CDR2 FQGTGA. Here the CDR3 DNA reads TGTGCCAGCAGCCCGCGGGGGACTAGCGGGAGGAATGAGCAGTTCTTC. Amino acids: CASSPRGTSGRNEQFF.

The V gene is TRBV6-1, the J gene TRBJ2-4; D is perhaps TRBD2 (5 bases). Trimming cost V 4 bases and J 1 base, with 14 bases left between them. In germline, CDR1 is MNHNS, CDR2 SASEGT. This CDR3 comprises 16 residues. The CDR3 DNA sequence: TGTGCCAGCAGTGTCGGCCTAGCTGGGGCCAAAAACATTCAGTACTTC. It codes for CASSVGLAGAKNIQYF.

The chain carries TRBV11-3 and TRBJ2-5; D may be TRBD1 (5 bases). The germline gives CDR1 SGHNT, CDR2 YENEEA. The CDR3 loop spans 14 amino acids. Trimming took off 6 bases at V and 4 bases at J, with 15 bases between the two ends. DNA of the CDR3: TGTGCCAGCAGTCCAGGAAGGGGATCAGAGACCCAGTACTTC. Its translation: CASSPGRGSETQYF.

This clone was recorded a few times. The rearrangement links TRBV4-2 to TRBJ2-7, with D tentatively TRBD1 (6 bases). The CDR3 length is 15 residues. V was shortened by 1 base and J by 3 bases, with 13 bases between the two germline ends. Germline CDR1 and CDR2: LGHNA and YNFKEQ. CDR3 bases: TGTGCCAGCAGCCAAGGACGAGAGGGACACTACGAGCAGTACTTC. Its translation is CASSQGREGHYEQYF.

The V and J genes are TRBV7-3 and TRBJ1-3; no clear D. Germline V CDR1 and CDR2: SGHTA, FQGTGA. With 5 bases removed from V and 0 bases from J, the gap between germline ends came to 8 bases. The CDR3 extends over 14 amino acids. The CDR3 DNA reads TGTGCCAGCAGCCTTGGGCCCTCTGGAAACACCATATATTTT. This codes for CASSLGPSGNTIYF.

The CDR3 sequence is CASSQLDIISYNEQFF. The CDR3 nucleotides are TGCGCCAGCAGCCAACTAGATATTATCTCCTACAATGAGCAGTTCTTC. This chain links TRBV4-1 with TRBJ2-1, with D unresolved. This CDR3 is 16 amino acids long. The germline V gene encodes CDR1 MGHRA and CDR2 YSYEKL. Trimming removed 2 bases from V and 0 bases from J, with 11 bases in between.

This chain connects TRBV7-2 to TRBJ2-7, with 7 bases that match TRBD2. Trimming cost V 0 bases and J 5 bases; bases outside gene matches: 13. The CDR3 extends over 17 amino acids. Germline CDR1 reads SGHTA; CDR2 reads FQGNSA. The CDR3 DNA is TGTGCCAGCAGCTTAGCGTTATTATCGGGAGGTGTCCACGAGCAGTACTTC. This encodes CASSLALLSGGVHEQYF.

V usage is TRBV10-1 and J usage is TRBJ1-1, with 7 positions matching TRBD1. CDR1 is WNHNN, CDR2 SYGVQD, per germline (reference sequence). Trimming removed 1 base from V and 6 bases from J; junction bases left unmatched: 2. This CDR3 is 13 amino acids long. The CDR3: CASSELTGSEAFF. CDR3 sequence (DNA): TGCGCCAGCAGTGAGTTGACAGGGTCTGAAGCTTTCTTT.

CDR3 protein: CASSPRTGRTEAFF. The CDR3 nucleotides are TGTGCCAGCAGCCCTCGGACAGGGCGAACTGAAGCTTTCTTT. The gene calls are TRBV7-2 and TRBJ1-1; 8 positions match TRBD1. The germline CDR1 and CDR2 sequences are SGHTA and FQGNSA. V lost 5 bases, J lost 5 bases, and 7 bases stayed unmatched. The CDR3 loop spans 14 amino acids.

The chain couples TRBV4-1 to TRBJ1-1, with 7 positions matching TRBD1. Germline V lookup: CDR1 MGHRA, CDR2 YSYEKL. The J segment lost 1 base and the V segment lost 1 base, leaving 3 bases of the junction unmatched. This CDR3 spans 15 amino acids. The CDR3 DNA reads TGCGCCAGCAGCCAAGCGGGACAGAGGAACACTGAAGCTTTCTTT. Translation gives CASSQAGQRNTEAFF.

Here the CDR3 reads CASRLDLYEQYF. Written as DNA, the CDR3 is TGTGCCAGCAGACTAGATTTATACGAGCAGTACTTC. The rearrangement uses TRBV7-9 and TRBJ2-7; perhaps TRBD2 as D (5 bases). This CDR3 region has 12 residues. Germline assignment: CDR1 SEHNR and CDR2 FQNEAQ (reference sequence). V was shortened by 6 bases and J by 4 bases, with 10 bases between the two germline ends.